A selection of T cell receptor beta chains follows, all from one sample in a study of shared clonotypes between healthy human individuals. Sequencing was performed with immunoSEQ multiplex PCR; in TCRdb, only in-frame clones are kept and a portion is missing. The sample consists of around 750,000 clones, around 74% of them appearing once. Sequenced material: memory CD4+ T cells sorted from blood. Every receptor here comes from a woman in her thirties in good health. CDR3s include the opening cysteine and the closing phenylalanine or tryptophan. A D gene is named only where the DNA matches it firmly. A clone size is listed for some rows: how often the clone was seen (once, few, many), or a class if it is expanded.

abundance: once
j_gene: TRBJ2-7
d_gene: .
v_gene: TRBV5-1
CDR3aa: CASSDGDGAYEQYF
CDR3nt: TGCGCCAGCAGCGATGGAGACGGGGCCTACGAGCAGTACTTC

abundance: few
j_gene: TRBJ1-2
d_gene: .
v_gene: TRBV4-2
CDR3aa: CATRYEVSRYTF
CDR3nt: TGTGCTACTAGGTACGAGGTATCCCGCTACACCTTC

abundance: .
j_gene: TRBJ1-4
d_gene: .
v_gene: TRBV5-4
CDR3aa: CASSFDISQEKLFF
CDR3nt: TGTGCCAGCAGCTTCGACATAAGCCAAGAAAAACTGTTTTTT

abundance: .
j_gene: TRBJ2-7
d_gene: .
v_gene: TRBV2
CDR3aa: CASSGQFRYEQYF
CDR3nt: TGTGCCAGCAGTGGACAGTTCCGCTACGAGCAGTACTTC

abundance: .
j_gene: TRBJ2-1
d_gene: .
v_gene: TRBV28
CDR3aa: CASSLQQLNEQFF
CDR3nt: TGTGCCAGCAGTTTACAACAACTCAATGAGCAGTTCTTC

abundance: .
j_gene: TRBJ1-2
d_gene: TRBD1
v_gene: TRBV18
CDR3aa: CASSPPRQGWDYGYTF
CDR3nt: TGTGCCAGCTCACCACCCCGACAGGGTTGGGACTATGGCTACACCTTC

abundance: .
j_gene: TRBJ1-1
d_gene: .
v_gene: TRBV7-8
CDR3aa: CASSSALGVAGTEAFF
CDR3nt: TGTGCCAGCAGCTCCGCCCTTGGGGTGGCCGGCACTGAAGCTTTCTTT

abundance: .
j_gene: TRBJ2-5
d_gene: TRBD2
v_gene: TRBV10-1
CDR3aa: CASSESGGLGLETQYF
CDR3nt: TGCGCCAGCAGTGAGTCGGGGGGACTAGGTTTGGAGACCCAGTACTTC

abundance: .
j_gene: TRBJ1-4
d_gene: .
v_gene: TRBV28
CDR3aa: CASSSGSATNEKLFF
CDR3nt: TGTGCCAGCAGTTCGGGCAGCGCAACTAATGAAAAACTGTTTTTT

abundance: many
j_gene: TRBJ2-7
d_gene: .
v_gene: TRBV29-1
CDR3aa: CSVAGAGSYEQYF
CDR3nt: TGCAGCGTTGCCGGGGCGGGCTCCTACGAGCAGTACTTC

abundance: few
j_gene: TRBJ1-4
d_gene: .
v_gene: TRBV30
CDR3aa: CAWRPPQPTNEKLFF
CDR3nt: TGTGCCTGGAGGCCCCCGCAGCCTACTAATGAAAAACTGTTTTTT

abundance: .
j_gene: TRBJ2-7
d_gene: .
v_gene: TRBV19
CDR3aa: CASSSDRSYEQYF
CDR3nt: TGTGCCAGTAGCAGCGATCGCTCCTACGAGCAGTACTTC

abundance: .
j_gene: TRBJ2-1
d_gene: TRBD1
v_gene: TRBV25-1
CDR3aa: CASSRGQRGEQFF
CDR3nt: TGTGCCAGCAGTCGGGGACAGCGTGGTGAGCAGTTCTTC

abundance: .
j_gene: TRBJ2-4
d_gene: .
v_gene: TRBV4-1
CDR3aa: CASSLTPGGSGDIQYF
CDR3nt: TGCGCCAGCAGCCTCACCCCCGGCGGTTCGGGGGACATTCAGTACTTC

abundance: .
j_gene: TRBJ2-2
d_gene: .
v_gene: TRBV5-5
CDR3aa: CASSLADTGELFF
CDR3nt: TGTGCCAGCAGCTTGGCCGACACCGGGGAGCTGTTTTTT

abundance: .
j_gene: TRBJ2-7
d_gene: TRBD1
v_gene: TRBV25-1
CDR3aa: CASSTTWGQGRGEQYF
CDR3nt: TGTGCCAGCAGTACAACTTGGGGACAGGGGCGAGGAGAGCAGTACTTC

abundance: .
j_gene: TRBJ1-3
d_gene: .
v_gene: TRBV5-5
CDR3aa: CASRSDGRGRNTIYF
CDR3nt: TGTGCCAGCAGATCAGACGGGCGTGGGAGAAACACCATATATTTT

abundance: .
j_gene: TRBJ1-1
d_gene: .
v_gene: TRBV5-1
CDR3aa: CASSFAEFYNTEAFF
CDR3nt: TGCGCCAGCAGCTTTGCGGAGTTTTATAACACTGAAGCTTTCTTT

abundance: .
j_gene: TRBJ2-1
d_gene: TRBD2
v_gene: TRBV4-1
CDR3aa: CASSHVGTSGRRGNEQFF
CDR3nt: TGCGCCAGCAGCCATGTCGGGACTAGCGGGAGGAGGGGAAATGAGCAGTTCTTC

abundance: .
j_gene: TRBJ2-3
d_gene: .
v_gene: TRBV5-1
CDR3aa: CASMDRSTDTQYF
CDR3nt: TGCGCCAGCATGGACAGAAGCACAGATACGCAGTATTTT

abundance: .
j_gene: TRBJ1-1
d_gene: .
v_gene: TRBV29-1
CDR3aa: CSVPDNTEAFF
CDR3nt: TGCAGCGTTCCAGATAACACTGAAGCTTTCTTT

abundance: .
j_gene: TRBJ2-1
d_gene: TRBD2
v_gene: TRBV5-1
CDR3aa: CASSTGLAGYNEQFF
CDR3nt: TGCGCCAGCAGCACGGGACTAGCGGGCTACAATGAGCAGTTCTTC

abundance: .
j_gene: TRBJ1-2
d_gene: .
v_gene: TRBV19
CDR3aa: CASSRSRVGDYGYTF
CDR3nt: TGTGCCAGTAGTCGTTCCAGGGTTGGGGACTATGGCTACACCTTC

abundance: .
j_gene: TRBJ2-1
d_gene: TRBD2
v_gene: TRBV19
CDR3aa: CASSIARTLRTSGRNNEQFF
CDR3nt: TGTGCCAGTAGTATAGCAAGGACACTTCGGACTAGCGGGAGGAACAATGAGCAGTTCTTC

abundance: .
j_gene: TRBJ1-3
d_gene: TRBD1
v_gene: TRBV19
CDR3aa: CASSPRDRGNTIYF
CDR3nt: TGTGCCAGTAGCCCCAGGGACAGAGGAAACACCATATATTTT

abundance: .
j_gene: TRBJ2-7
d_gene: TRBD1
v_gene: TRBV28
CDR3aa: CASRYRGDSYEQYF
CDR3nt: TGTGCCAGCAGGTACAGGGGGGACTCCTACGAGCAGTACTTC

abundance: .
j_gene: TRBJ2-3
d_gene: .
v_gene: TRBV2
CDR3aa: CASRAGHPKDTQYF
CDR3nt: TGTGCCAGCAGAGCGGGACACCCAAAAGATACGCAGTATTTT

abundance: .
j_gene: TRBJ2-5
d_gene: TRBD1
v_gene: TRBV28
CDR3aa: CASGQANPQETQYF
CDR3nt: TGTGCCAGCGGACAGGCCAACCCCCAAGAGACCCAGTACTTC

abundance: .
j_gene: TRBJ2-7
d_gene: TRBD2
v_gene: TRBV6-6
CDR3aa: CASSYGSSGFGDEQYF
CDR3nt: TGTGCCAGCAGTTACGGTTCTAGCGGGTTCGGGGACGAGCAGTACTTC

abundance: .
j_gene: TRBJ2-1
d_gene: TRBD1
v_gene: TRBV5-1
CDR3aa: CASSSGGGTGGVLTYNEQFF
CDR3nt: TGCGCCAGCAGCTCGGGAGGCGGGACAGGGGGCGTCCTTACCTACAATGAGCAGTTCTTC

abundance: once
j_gene: TRBJ1-4
d_gene: TRBD1
v_gene: TRBV18
CDR3aa: CASTTGGSSNEKLFF
CDR3nt: TGTGCCAGCACGACAGGGGGCTCGTCTAATGAAAAACTGTTTTTT

abundance: many
j_gene: TRBJ1-3
d_gene: .
v_gene: TRBV7-2
CDR3aa: CASSLGPARYF
CDR3nt: TGTGCCAGCAGCTTGGGCCCCGCGCGGTATTTT

abundance: .
j_gene: TRBJ2-3
d_gene: .
v_gene: TRBV29-1
CDR3aa: CSARLGTSTDTQYF
CDR3nt: TGCAGCGCTCGACTAGGAACTAGCACAGATACGCAGTATTTT

abundance: once
j_gene: TRBJ2-2
d_gene: .
v_gene: TRBV5-4
CDR3aa: CASSFGPANTGELFF
CDR3nt: TGTGCCAGCAGCTTTGGGCCAGCGAACACCGGGGAGCTGTTTTTT

abundance: .
j_gene: TRBJ2-3
d_gene: .
v_gene: TRBV6-6
CDR3aa: CASSLGPGQSTQYF
CDR3nt: TGTGCCAGCAGTTTAGGGCCAGGTCAGAGTACGCAGTATTTT

abundance: .
j_gene: TRBJ1-3
d_gene: .
v_gene: TRBV5-1
CDR3aa: CASSQLDLGSGNTIYF
CDR3nt: TGCGCCAGCAGCCAATTGGACTTGGGCTCTGGAAACACCATATATTTT

abundance: many
j_gene: TRBJ2-7
d_gene: .
v_gene: TRBV27
CDR3aa: CASRRAYDSYEQYF
CDR3nt: TGTGCCAGCAGGAGGGCGTACGACTCCTACGAGCAGTACTTC

abundance: .
j_gene: TRBJ2-3
d_gene: .
v_gene: TRBV30
CDR3aa: CACLGRFTDTQYF
CDR3nt: TGTGCCTGTCTCGGACGGTTCACAGATACGCAGTATTTT